Shown below are 4 T cell receptor beta chains from a single sample sequenced in a study of blood T cell repertoires in COVID-19. The method was immunoSEQ multiplex PCR; TCRdb's version includes in-frame clones alone and lacks a portion of them. The data show around 250,000 clones, around 85% seen once. The sequencing sample was made of peripheral blood. The source is a man aged 45-65 years with active or convalescent COVID-19.

The CDR3: CATQDRGLSTDTQYF. CDR3 DNA: TGTGCCACCCAGGACAGGGGGCTTTCGACAGATACGCAGTATTTT. The V gene is TRBV19, the J gene TRBJ2-3; TRBD1 aligns across 11 bases. V shed 10 bases, J shed 3 bases, and the junction held 9 bases outside the gene matches. The CDR3 has 15 residues. CDR1 and CDR2 from the germline V gene are LNHDA and SQIVND (reference sequence).

The CDR3 loop reads CASSLYEQYF. The CDR3 coding sequence is TGTGCCAGCAGTCTCTACGAGCAGTACTTC. J is TRBJ2-7 and V is TRBV2; D unresolved. The CDR3 totals 10 residues. V lost 5 bases and J lost 3, with 2 bases in between. CDR1 and CDR2 from the germline V gene are SNHLY and FYNNEI.

For this clone: One junction end does not reproduce the germline sequence, and a read error may be involved. J is TRBJ2-4 and V is TRBV19; 7 bases line up with TRBD1. Germline-derived CDR1 and CDR2 are LNHDA and SQIVND (reference sequence). This CDR3 comprises 12 residues. The CDR3 sequence is CASRNPPGQPHF. The DNA for the CDR3 is TGTGCCAGTAGAAACCCCCCGGGACAGCCCCACTTC. Complete variable domain (other parts from reference TRBV19 and TRBJ2-4): DGGITQSPKYLFRKEGQNVTLSCEQNLNHDAMYWYRQDPGQGLRLIYYSQIVNDFQKGDIAEGYSVSREKKESFPLTVTSAQKNPTAFYLCASRNPPGQPHFGAGTRLSVL.

V and J are TRBV5-1 and TRBJ2-7, with 7 bases matching TRBD1. CDR3 size: 14 residues. The V gene's germline CDR1 is SGHRS and CDR2 YFSETQ. The J segment lost 3 bases and the V segment lost 3 bases, leaving 6 bases of the junction unmatched. The CDR3 region is CASSSGTAIYEQYF. The CDR3 coding sequence is TGCGCCAGCAGCTCCGGGACAGCAATCTACGAGCAGTACTTC.